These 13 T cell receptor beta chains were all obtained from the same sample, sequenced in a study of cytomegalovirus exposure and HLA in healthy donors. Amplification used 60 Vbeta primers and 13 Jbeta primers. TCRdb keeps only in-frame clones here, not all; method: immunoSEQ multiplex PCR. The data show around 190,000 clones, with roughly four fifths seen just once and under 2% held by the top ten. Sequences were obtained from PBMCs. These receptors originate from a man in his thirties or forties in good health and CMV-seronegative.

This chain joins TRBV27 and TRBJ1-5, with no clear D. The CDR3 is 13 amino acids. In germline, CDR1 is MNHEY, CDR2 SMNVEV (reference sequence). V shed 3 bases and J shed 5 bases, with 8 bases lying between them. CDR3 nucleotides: TGTGCCAGCAGTTTCGGACTTGATCAGCCCCAGCATTTT. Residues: CASSFGLDQPQHF.

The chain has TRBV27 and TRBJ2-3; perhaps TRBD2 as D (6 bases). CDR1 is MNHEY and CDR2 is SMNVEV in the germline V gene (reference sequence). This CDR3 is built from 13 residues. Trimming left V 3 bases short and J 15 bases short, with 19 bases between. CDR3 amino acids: CASSFGALASSYF. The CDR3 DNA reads TGTGCCAGCAGTTTTGGGGCTCTAGCGTCCTCATATTTT.

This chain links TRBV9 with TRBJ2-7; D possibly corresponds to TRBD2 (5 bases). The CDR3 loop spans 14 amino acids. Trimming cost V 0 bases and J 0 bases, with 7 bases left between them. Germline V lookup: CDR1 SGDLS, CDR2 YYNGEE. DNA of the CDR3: TGTGCCAGCAGCGTAGTAGGGAGCTCCTACGAGCAGTACTTC. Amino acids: CASSVVGSSYEQYF.

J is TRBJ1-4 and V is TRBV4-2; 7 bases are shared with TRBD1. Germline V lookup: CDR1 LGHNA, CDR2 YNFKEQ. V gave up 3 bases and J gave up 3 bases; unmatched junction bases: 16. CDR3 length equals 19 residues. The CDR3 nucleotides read TGTGCCAGCAGCCACTACAGGGGCCGCGGGGTTACAGCTAATGAAAAACTGTTTTTT. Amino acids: CASSHYRGRGVTANEKLFF.

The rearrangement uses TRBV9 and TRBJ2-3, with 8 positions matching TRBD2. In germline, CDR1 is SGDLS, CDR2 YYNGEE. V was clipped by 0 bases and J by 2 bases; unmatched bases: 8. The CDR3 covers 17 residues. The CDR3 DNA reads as TGTGCCAGCAGCGTAGGAGGCGGGAGGCCCCTCACAGATACGCAGTATTTT. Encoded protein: CASSVGGGRPLTDTQYF.

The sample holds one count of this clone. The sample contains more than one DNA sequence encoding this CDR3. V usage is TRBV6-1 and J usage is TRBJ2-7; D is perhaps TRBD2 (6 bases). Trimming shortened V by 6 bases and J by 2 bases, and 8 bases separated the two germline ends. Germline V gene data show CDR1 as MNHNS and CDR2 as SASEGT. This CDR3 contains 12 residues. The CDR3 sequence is CASRGGAYEQYF. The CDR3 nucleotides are TGTGCCAGCAGGGGAGGAGCCTACGAGCAGTACTTC.

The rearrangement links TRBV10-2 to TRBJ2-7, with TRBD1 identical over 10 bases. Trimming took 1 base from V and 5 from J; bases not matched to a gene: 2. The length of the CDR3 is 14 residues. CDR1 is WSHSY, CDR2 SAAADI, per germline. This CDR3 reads CASSEWDRGNEQYF. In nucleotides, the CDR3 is TGCGCCAGCAGTGAGTGGGACAGGGGCAACGAGCAGTACTTC.

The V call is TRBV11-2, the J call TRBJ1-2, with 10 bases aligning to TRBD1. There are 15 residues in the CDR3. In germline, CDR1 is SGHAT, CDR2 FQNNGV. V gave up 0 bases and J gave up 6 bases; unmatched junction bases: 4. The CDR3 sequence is CASSLERTGGDGYTF. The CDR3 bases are TGTGCCAGCAGCTTAGAAAGGACAGGGGGTGATGGCTACACCTTC.

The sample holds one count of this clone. CDR3 protein: CAISELSGGLEQYF. The CDR3 DNA reads TGTGCCATCAGTGAGTTGTCAGGGGGCTTAGAGCAGTACTTC. The chain uses TRBV10-3 and TRBJ2-7, with 8 bases lining up with TRBD1. With V trimmed by 1 base and J by 7 bases, 6 bases remained unmatched. Germline V gene lookup returns CDR1 ENHRY and CDR2 SYGVKD. CDR3 length equals 14 residues.

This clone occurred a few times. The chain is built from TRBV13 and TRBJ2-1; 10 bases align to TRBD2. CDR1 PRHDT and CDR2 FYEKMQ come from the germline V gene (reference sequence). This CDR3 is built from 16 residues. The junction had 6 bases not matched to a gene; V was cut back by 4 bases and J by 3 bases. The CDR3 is CASSSGGTSVYNEQFF. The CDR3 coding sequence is TGTGCCAGCAGCTCAGGTGGGACTAGCGTCTACAATGAGCAGTTCTTC. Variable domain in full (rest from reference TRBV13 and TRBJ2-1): AAGVIQSPRHLIKEKRETATLKCYPIPRHDTVYWYQQGPGQDPQFLISFYEKMQSDKGSIPDRFSAQQFSDYHSELNMSSLELGDSALYFCASSSGGTSVYNEQFFGPGTRLTVL.

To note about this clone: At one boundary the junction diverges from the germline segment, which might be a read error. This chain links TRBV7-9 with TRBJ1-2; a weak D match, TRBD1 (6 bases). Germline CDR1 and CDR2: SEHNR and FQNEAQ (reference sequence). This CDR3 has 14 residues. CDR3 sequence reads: CASSQNTGLWGYAF. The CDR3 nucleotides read TGTGCCAGCAGCCAAAATACAGGGTTGTGGGGCTACGCCTTC.

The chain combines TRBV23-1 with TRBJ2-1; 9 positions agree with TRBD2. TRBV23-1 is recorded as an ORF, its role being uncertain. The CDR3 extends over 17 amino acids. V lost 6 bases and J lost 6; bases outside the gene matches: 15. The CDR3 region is CASSKRAGGPPGNEQFF. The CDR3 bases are TGCGCCAGCAGCAAGAGGGCGGGAGGGCCTCCCGGCAATGAGCAGTTCTTC.

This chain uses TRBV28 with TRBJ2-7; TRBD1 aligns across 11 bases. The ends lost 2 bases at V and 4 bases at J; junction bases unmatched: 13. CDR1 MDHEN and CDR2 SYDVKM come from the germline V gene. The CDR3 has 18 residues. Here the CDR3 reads CASSLNVKTGQGAYEQYF. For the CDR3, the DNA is TGTGCCAGCAGTTTAAACGTCAAAACTGGACAGGGGGCTTACGAGCAGTACTTC. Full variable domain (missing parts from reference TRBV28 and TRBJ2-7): DVKVTQSSRYLVKRTGEKVFLECVQDMDHENMFWYRQDPGLGLRLIYFSYDVKMKEKGDIPEGYSVSREKKERFSLILESASTNQTSMYLCASSLNVKTGQGAYEQYFGPGTRLTVT.